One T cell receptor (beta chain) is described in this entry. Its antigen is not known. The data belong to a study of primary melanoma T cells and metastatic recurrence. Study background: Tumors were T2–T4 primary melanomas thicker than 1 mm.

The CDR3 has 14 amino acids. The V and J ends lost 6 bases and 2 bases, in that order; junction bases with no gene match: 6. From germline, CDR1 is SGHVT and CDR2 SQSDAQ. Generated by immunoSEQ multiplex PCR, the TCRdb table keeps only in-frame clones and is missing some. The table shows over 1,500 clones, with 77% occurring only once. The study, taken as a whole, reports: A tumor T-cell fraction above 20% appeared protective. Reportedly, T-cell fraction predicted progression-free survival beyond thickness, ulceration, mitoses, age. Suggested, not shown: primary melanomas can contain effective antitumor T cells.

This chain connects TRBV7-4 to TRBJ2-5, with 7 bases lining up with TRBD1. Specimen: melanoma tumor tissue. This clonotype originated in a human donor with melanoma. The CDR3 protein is CASRPPGQQETQYF. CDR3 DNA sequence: TGTGCCAGCAGGCCCCCGGGACAGCAAGAGACCCAGTACTTC. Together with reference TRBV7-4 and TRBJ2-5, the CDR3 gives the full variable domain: GAGVSQSPRYKVAKRGRDVALRCDSISGHVTLYWYRQTLGQGSEVLTYSQSDAQRDKSGRPSGRFSAERPERSVSTLKIQRTEQGDSAVYLCASRPPGQQETQYFGPGTRLLVL.